The 28 T cell receptor beta chains below all came from one sample that was sequenced in a study of T cell repertoires in cytomegalovirus infection. A single record per CDR3 protein comes from TCRdb applying MiXCR to the reads. The table lists some 320,000 distinct CDR3 sequences, 9% to 9.5% of them singletons. Material: PBMCs. The receptors come from a human donor in good health (CMV status not recorded). Some clones in this sample may be carry-over from other donors' samples.

In its sample, this clonotype was seen a few times. This chain links TRBV7-6 with TRBJ1-5, with 7 bases aligning to TRBD1. After removal of 0 bases from V and 8 bases from J, the junction contained 1 base not matched to a gene. Per germline, CDR1 SGHVS and CDR2 FNYEAQ. There are 13 residues in the CDR3. The CDR3 spells CASSLAGTEPQHF. In DNA, the CDR3 is TGTGCCAGCAGCTTAGCGGGGACAGAGCCCCAGCATTTT.

The gene calls are TRBV10-3 and TRBJ2-3, with TRBD2 identical over 11 bases. The CDR3 has 17 amino acids. CDR1 and CDR2 (germline): ENHRY, SYGVKD. The junction had 10 bases not matched to a gene; V was cut back by 5 bases and J by 3 bases. CDR3 protein: CAISNLETSGMTDTQYF. The CDR3 DNA follows: TGTGCCATCAGTAACTTAGAGACTAGCGGGATGACAGATACGCAGTATTTT.

This clonotype was recorded at least ten times. The rearrangement uses TRBV12-3 or TRBV12-4 and TRBJ1-6; no definite D call. The CDR3 runs 14 residues. V dropped 8 bases and J dropped 6 bases, with 14 bases sitting between them. CDR3 DNA: TGTGCCAGCCCCGTGGGAATAAGTAATTCACCCCTCCACTTT. Its protein is CASPVGISNSPLHF.

The sample holds one count of this clonotype. The gene calls are TRBV2 and TRBJ1-6; tentatively, D is TRBD1 (5 bases). The CDR3 loop spans 14 amino acids. Looked up from germline, CDR1 is SNHLY and CDR2 is FYNNEI. With 7 bases removed from V and 8 bases from J, the gap between germline ends came to 15 bases. The CDR3 DNA follows: TGTGCCAGCACTCCTGAGCGGGGGGATTCACCCCTCCACTTT. The encoded protein is CASTPERGDSPLHF.

At least ten counts were recorded for this clonotype. The V gene is TRBV7-2, the J gene TRBJ2-2; perhaps TRBD1 as D (6 bases). Germline V gives CDR1 SGHTA, CDR2 FQGNSA. The CDR3 extends over 14 amino acids. V was pared by 5 bases and J by 7 bases, with 14 bases between. The CDR3 bases are TGTGCCAGCAGCCGGGACACCACAGGCGGGGAGCTGTTTTTT. Residues: CASSRDTTGGELFF.

This clonotype was recorded only once. The V gene is TRBV24-1, the J gene TRBJ2-1; TRBD2 matches at 8 bases. CDR1 is KGHDR, CDR2 SFDVKD, per germline. The ends lost 4 bases at V and 5 bases at J; junction bases unmatched: 6. This CDR3 has 15 residues. The CDR3 spells CATSDPSGGHNEQFF. CDR3 bases: TGTGCCACCAGTGACCCATCGGGGGGGCACAATGAGCAGTTCTTC.

This clonotype was counted at least ten times. This sequence joins TRBV7-2 and TRBJ2-5; TRBD1 might be the D (5 bases). The CDR3 is 13 residues long. The V gene lost 7 bases and the J gene lost 0 bases, with 9 bases spanning the gap. Germline V gene data show CDR1 as SGHTA and CDR2 as FQGNSA. CDR3: CASINRNQETQYF. Written as DNA, the CDR3 is TGTGCCAGCATCAACAGGAACCAAGAGACCCAGTACTTC.

In its sample, this clonotype was seen many times. The chain recombines TRBV7-8 with TRBJ2-1; D is possibly TRBD1 or TRBD2 (5 bases each). Trimming pared 5 bases from V and 0 bases from J, leaving 14 bases between. Germline assignment: CDR1 SGHVS and CDR2 FQNEAQ. CDR3 size: 16 residues. CDR3 in amino acids: CASSKGRLSSYNEQFF. CDR3 nucleotide sequence: TGTGCCAGCAGCAAGGGACGCCTGAGCTCCTACAATGAGCAGTTCTTC.

This clonotype has a single count. The chain recombines TRBV20-1 with TRBJ2-7; the match to TRBD1 covers 7 bases. V lost 5 bases to trimming and J lost 5 bases; unmatched junction nucleotides: 12. From germline, CDR1 is DFQATT and CDR2 SNEGSKA (reference sequence). The CDR3 extends over 14 amino acids. CDR3 bases: TGCAGTGCTTCTAGACAGGGTGGAGAGAACGAGCAGTACTTC. Its translation: CSASRQGGENEQYF.

The chain combines TRBV12-3 or TRBV12-4 with TRBJ2-7; 10 bases agree with TRBD2. J was trimmed by 5 bases and V by 6 bases; bases with no gene match: 13. The CDR3 consists of 16 residues. Here the CDR3 reads CASSLRLGLASDEQYF. DNA of the CDR3: TGTGCCAGCAGCCTTCGTTTGGGACTAGCGTCCGACGAGCAGTACTTC.

In this sample, this clonotype turned up many times. The CDR3 protein is CASSLAGATVGETQYF. CDR3 coding DNA: TGTGCCAGCAGCTTAGCGGGGGCTACGGTAGGAGAGACCCAGTACTTC. The V call is TRBV7-2, the J call TRBJ2-5; possibly TRBD1 for D (6 bases). V was pared by 0 bases and J by 4 bases, with 15 bases between. The CDR3 spans 16 residues. Germline V gene sequence: CDR1 SGHTA, CDR2 FQGNSA.

This clonotype was seen at least ten times. V usage is TRBV7-2 and J usage is TRBJ1-1; TRBD1 aligns across 7 bases. The trim removed 4 bases at V and 11 bases at J, leaving 10 bases unmatched. Looked up from germline, CDR1 is SGHTA and CDR2 is FQGNSA. CDR3 size: 13 residues. DNA for the CDR3: TGTGCCAGCAGCTGGACGGGACAGCCATTGGCTTTCTTT. It codes for CASSWTGQPLAFF.

The table lists this clonotype with a count of one. The genes are TRBV20-1 and TRBJ1-2; D not resolved. Trimming removed 0 bases at V and 6 bases at J, with 20 bases between. CDR1 is DFQATT, CDR2 SNEGSKA, per germline (reference sequence). The CDR3 totals 16 residues. The DNA of the CDR3 is TGCAGTGCTAGAGATATGAGAGACACCCTCTCGAATGGCTACACCTTC. It yields the protein CSARDMRDTLSNGYTF.

This clonotype came up many times. The chain links TRBV7-9 to TRBJ2-7; perhaps D is TRBD1 or TRBD2 (6 bases each). The CDR3 totals 13 residues. The germline V gene has CDR1 SEHNR and CDR2 FQNEAQ (reference sequence). Trimming left V 5 bases short and J 3 bases short, with 11 bases between. The CDR3 spells CASSEQGGYEQYF. CDR3 nucleotides: TGTGCCAGCAGCGAACAGGGAGGCTACGAGCAGTACTTC.

This clonotype was detected ten times or more. This chain links TRBV7-2 with TRBJ1-5, with D perhaps matching TRBD1 (6 bases). Deletions cut 5 bases from V and 4 bases from J, with 9 bases between. CDR1 SGHTA and CDR2 FQGNSA come from the germline V gene. The CDR3 has 13 amino acids. The CDR3 protein is CASSVDRNQPQHF. CDR3 bases: TGTGCCAGCAGCGTTGACAGGAATCAGCCCCAGCATTTT.

This clonotype was seen more than once but under ten times. The chain carries TRBV25-1 and TRBJ2-2, with D possibly matching TRBD1 (6 bases). There are 15 residues in the CDR3. Germline lookup yields CDR1 MGHDK and CDR2 SYGVNS. Trimming took off 7 bases at V and 4 bases at J, with 16 bases between the two ends. The CDR3 reads CASTISGTTTGELFF. The CDR3 nucleotides are TGTGCCAGCACTATCTCCGGGACAACCACCGGGGAGCTGTTTTTT.

The V and J genes are TRBV10-3 and TRBJ2-1; D is perhaps TRBD1 (6 bases). The CDR3 consists of 16 residues. V lost 3 bases and J 5 bases, leaving 17 bases between the germline ends. The germline CDR1 and CDR2 sequences are ENHRY and SYGVKD. CDR3 residues: CAISDRGNKPDNEQFF. The CDR3 DNA reads TGTGCCATCAGTGACAGGGGTAACAAACCCGACAATGAGCAGTTCTTC.

The rearrangement joins TRBV10-3 to TRBJ2-7; no definite D call. Germline assignment: CDR1 ENHRY and CDR2 SYGVKD. The length of the CDR3 is 15 residues. V gave up 3 bases and J gave up 0 bases, with 12 bases separating them. The CDR3 bases are TGTGCCATCAGTGACGGCATTTTAAACTCCTACGAGCAGTACTTC. This encodes CAISDGILNSYEQYF.

This clonotype was seen ten or more times. The chain couples TRBV19 to TRBJ2-1; TRBD2 matches at 12 bases. With V trimmed by 3 bases and J by 5 bases, 5 bases remained unmatched. Germline CDR1 reads LNHDA; CDR2 reads SQIVND (reference sequence). CDR3 size: 16 residues. The CDR3 nucleotides are TGTGCCAGTAGTATCGGGACTAGCGGGCTCAACAATGAGCAGTTCTTC. It translates to CASSIGTSGLNNEQFF.

The chain employs TRBV20-1 and TRBJ2-3; D may be TRBD1 (6 bases). Trimming took 6 bases from V and 3 from J, leaving 13 bases between them. Germline-derived CDR1 and CDR2 are DFQATT and SNEGSKA (reference sequence). The length of the CDR3 is 13 residues. The CDR3 protein is CSAFQGLTDTQYF. For the CDR3, the DNA is TGCAGTGCATTTCAGGGGTTGACAGATACGCAGTATTTT.

This clonotype occurred a few times. As DNA, the CDR3 is TGTGCCAGTAGTATTCGAGGGACACAATCCTACGAGCAGTACTTC. Translating it yields CASSIRGTQSYEQYF. The gene calls are TRBV19 and TRBJ2-7, with D maybe TRBD1 (6 bases). CDR1 is LNHDA and CDR2 is SQIVND in the germline V gene (reference sequence). The CDR3 contains 15 residues. Trimming took off 3 bases at V and 1 base at J, with 13 bases between the two ends.

This clonotype was recorded many times. This chain joins TRBV5-4 and TRBJ1-1; 9 nucleotides line up with TRBD1. The CDR3 has 15 residues. Germline V gene data show CDR1 as SGHNT and CDR2 as YYREEE (reference sequence). J gave up 4 bases and V 0 bases, and 4 bases lay outside the gene matches. CDR3 loop: CASSLEDRGTTEAFF. The DNA of the CDR3 is TGTGCCAGCAGCTTGGAGGACAGGGGTACCACTGAAGCTTTCTTT.

This clonotype was detected a few times. This chain links TRBV30 with TRBJ2-7; 10 bases line up with TRBD2. V gave up 3 bases and J gave up 3 bases; unmatched junction bases: 8. Germline V gives CDR1 GTSNPN, CDR2 SVGIG (reference sequence). This CDR3 has 15 amino acids. The CDR3 DNA reads as TGTGCCTGGAGGGAAAAGGGACTAGCGCTCTACGAGCAGTACTTC. Amino acids: CAWREKGLALYEQYF. Filled out from reference TRBV30 and TRBJ2-7, the complete variable domain reads SQTIHQWPATLVQPVGSPLSLECTVEGTSNPNLYWYRQAAGRGLQLLFYSVGIGQISSEVPQNLSASRPQDRQFILSSKKLLLSDSGFYLCAWREKGLALYEQYFGPGTRLTVT.

The J gene is TRBJ1-1, the V gene TRBV28, with D possibly TRBD1 on 5 matching bases. V lost 2 bases and J lost 3, with 16 bases in between. Germline V CDR1 and CDR2: MDHEN, SYDVKM. The CDR3 sequence is 16 residues long. The DNA of the CDR3 is TGTGCCAGCAGTTTAGGAGGGGCTGGTGTGGACACTGAAGCTTTCTTT. It yields the protein CASSLGGAGVDTEAFF.

This clonotype was seen only a few times. CDR3 bases: TGTGCCAGCAGCTCCTCCTATAATGAAAAACTGTTTTTT. Translation: CASSSSYNEKLFF. The rearrangement links TRBV7-4 to TRBJ1-4; D not resolved. CDR1 and CDR2 (germline): SGHVT, SQSDAQ. The CDR3 sequence is 13 residues long. V gave up 4 bases and J gave up 4 bases, with 7 bases separating them.

The sample holds many counts of this clonotype. This chain joins TRBV11-3 and TRBJ2-3; perhaps D is TRBD1 or TRBD2 (5 bases each). This CDR3 spans 15 amino acids. Trimming removed 0 bases from V and 5 bases from J, with 12 bases in between. Germline lookup yields CDR1 SGHNT and CDR2 YENEEA. The CDR3 coding sequence is TGTGCCAGCAGCTTAGAGGGGACCCCACGAGATACGCAGTATTTT. This encodes CASSLEGTPRDTQYF.

This clonotype was counted only a few times. The chain employs TRBV6-5 and TRBJ1-1; possible D gene TRBD1, 5 bases. This CDR3 has 16 amino acids. V was clipped by 0 bases and J by 5 bases, with 16 bases between them. Germline CDR1 is MNHEY and CDR2 is SVGAGI. CDR3 residues: CASSYSPFGALTEAFF. The DNA of the CDR3 is TGTGCCAGCAGTTACTCTCCCTTCGGGGCCTTGACTGAAGCTTTCTTT.

This clonotype was seen many times. V usage is TRBV11-2 and J usage is TRBJ2-4, with 9 bases that match TRBD1. CDR3 size: 14 residues. CDR1 is SGHAT and CDR2 is FQNNGV in the germline V gene. V dropped 6 bases and J dropped 8; count of bases not matched to a gene: 8. CDR3 nucleotides: TGTGCCAGCAGAAATCTGACAGGGGGACACATTCAGTACTTC. It specifies CASRNLTGGHIQYF. The whole variable domain, filled in from reference TRBV11-2 and TRBJ2-4, reads EAGVAQSPRYKIIEKRQSVAFWCNPISGHATLYWYQQILGQGPKLLIQFQNNGVVDDSQLPKDRFSAERLKGVDSTLKIQPAKLEDSAVYLCASRNLTGGHIQYFGAGTRLSVL.